This T cell receptor (beta chain) appears in the sequencing data of a study of Graves' ophthalmopathy and Graves' hyperthyroidism. Scientists amplified the TCR beta CDR3 regions from RNA transcripts. First-round RT-PCR used HTBI primers; second-round multiplex PCR followed. MiXCR, run by TCRdb on the multiplex PCR reads, gives a single entry per CDR3 protein. This sample yields 650,000 to 800,000 distinct CDR3 sequences, of which 35% to 50% are seen a single time; roughly 3% belongs to the top ten. CDR1 SEHNR and CDR2 FQNEAQ come from the germline V gene (reference sequence). Trimming cost V 9 bases and J 5 bases, with 7 bases left between them. This CDR3 has 10 amino acids. Other autoimmune disease, uncontrolled infection, pregnancy and lactation led to exclusion.

The TCR originated in an adult man with Graves' ophthalmopathy. Sequenced material: peripheral blood. This chain joins TRBV7-9 and TRBJ1-1; the D gene is possibly TRBD1 (5 bases). Here the CDR3 DNA reads TGTGCCAGTCGACAGACTGAAGCTTTCTTT. Its protein is CASRQTEAFF.